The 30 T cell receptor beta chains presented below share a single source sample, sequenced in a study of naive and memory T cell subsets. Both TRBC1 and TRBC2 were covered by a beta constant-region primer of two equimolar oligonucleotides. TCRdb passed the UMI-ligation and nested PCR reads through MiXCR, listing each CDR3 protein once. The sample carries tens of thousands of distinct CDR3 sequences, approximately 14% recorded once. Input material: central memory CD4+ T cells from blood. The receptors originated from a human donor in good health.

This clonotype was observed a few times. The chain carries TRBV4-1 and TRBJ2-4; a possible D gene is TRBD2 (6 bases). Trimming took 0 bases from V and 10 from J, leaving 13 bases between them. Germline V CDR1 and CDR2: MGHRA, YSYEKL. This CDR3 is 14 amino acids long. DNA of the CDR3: TGCGCCAGCAGCCAAGAAAGCCTGGGGAGGATTCAGTACTTC. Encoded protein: CASSQESLGRIQYF.

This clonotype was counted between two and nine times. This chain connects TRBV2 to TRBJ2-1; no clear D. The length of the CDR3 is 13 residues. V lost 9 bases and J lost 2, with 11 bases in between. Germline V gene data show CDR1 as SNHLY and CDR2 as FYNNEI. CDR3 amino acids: CASDFSAYNEQFF. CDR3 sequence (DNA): TGTGCCAGTGACTTCAGCGCCTACAATGAGCAGTTCTTC.

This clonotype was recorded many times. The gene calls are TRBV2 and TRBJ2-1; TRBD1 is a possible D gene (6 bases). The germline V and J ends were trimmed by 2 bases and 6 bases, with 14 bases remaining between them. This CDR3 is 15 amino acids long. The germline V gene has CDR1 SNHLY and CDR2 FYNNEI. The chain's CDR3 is CASSERGIFGNEQFF. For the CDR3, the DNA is TGTGCCAGCAGTGAAAGGGGGATCTTCGGCAATGAGCAGTTCTTC. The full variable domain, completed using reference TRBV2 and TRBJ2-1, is EPEVTQTPSHQVTQMGQEVILRCVPISNHLYFYWYRQILGQKVEFLVSFYNNEISEKSEIFDDQFSVERPDGSNFTLKIRSTKLEDSAMYFCASSERGIFGNEQFFGPGTRLTVL.

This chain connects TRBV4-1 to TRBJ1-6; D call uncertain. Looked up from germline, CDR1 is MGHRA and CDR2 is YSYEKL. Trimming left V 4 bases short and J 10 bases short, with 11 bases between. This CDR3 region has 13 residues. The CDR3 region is CASSRRYGSPLHF. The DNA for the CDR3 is TGCGCCAGCAGCCGCAGGTATGGATCACCCCTCCACTTT.

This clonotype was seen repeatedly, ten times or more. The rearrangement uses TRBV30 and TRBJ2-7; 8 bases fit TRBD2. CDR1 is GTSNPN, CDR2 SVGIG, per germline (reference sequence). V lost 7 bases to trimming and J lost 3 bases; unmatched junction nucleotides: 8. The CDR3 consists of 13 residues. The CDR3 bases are TGTGCCTCTTCGGGACTAGAAGGCTACGAGCAGTACTTC. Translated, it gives CASSGLEGYEQYF. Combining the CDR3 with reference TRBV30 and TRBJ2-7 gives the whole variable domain SQTIHQWPATLVQPVGSPLSLECTVEGTSNPNLYWYRQAAGRGLQLLFYSVGIGQISSEVPQNLSASRPQDRQFILSSKKLLLSDSGFYLCASSGLEGYEQYFGPGTRLTVT.

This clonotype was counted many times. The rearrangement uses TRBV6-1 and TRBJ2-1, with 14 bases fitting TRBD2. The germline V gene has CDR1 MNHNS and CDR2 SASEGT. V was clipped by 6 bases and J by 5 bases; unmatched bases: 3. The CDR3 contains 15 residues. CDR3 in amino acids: CASREGLAGDNEQFF. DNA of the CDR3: TGTGCCAGCAGGGAGGGACTAGCGGGAGACAATGAGCAGTTCTTC.

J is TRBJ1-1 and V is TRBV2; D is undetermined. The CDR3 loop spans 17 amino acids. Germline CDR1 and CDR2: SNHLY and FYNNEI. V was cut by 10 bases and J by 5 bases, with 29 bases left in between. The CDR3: CATKSQRLTPAGTEAFF. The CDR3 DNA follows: TGTGCCACCAAAAGCCAGCGCTTAACCCCGGCGGGGACTGAAGCTTTCTTT.

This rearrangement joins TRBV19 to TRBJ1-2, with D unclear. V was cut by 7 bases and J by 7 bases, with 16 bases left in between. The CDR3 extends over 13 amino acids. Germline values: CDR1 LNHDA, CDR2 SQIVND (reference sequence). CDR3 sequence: CASIGVGIGGYTF. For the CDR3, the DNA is TGTGCCAGTATAGGTGTAGGAATTGGTGGCTACACCTTC.

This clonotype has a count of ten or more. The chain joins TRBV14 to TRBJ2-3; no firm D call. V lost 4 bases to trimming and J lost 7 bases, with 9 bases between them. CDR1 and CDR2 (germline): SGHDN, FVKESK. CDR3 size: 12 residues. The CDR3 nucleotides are TGTGCCAGCAGCCCCACGCACCATACGCAGTATTTT. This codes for CASSPTHHTQYF.

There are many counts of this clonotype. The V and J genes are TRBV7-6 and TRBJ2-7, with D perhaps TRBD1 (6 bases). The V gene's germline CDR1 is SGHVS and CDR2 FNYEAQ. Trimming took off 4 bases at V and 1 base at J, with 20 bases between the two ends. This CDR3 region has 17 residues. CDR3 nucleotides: TGTGCCAGCAGCTCACCCCGGGGCAGGGGAAATTCCTACGAGCAGTACTTC. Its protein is CASSSPRGRGNSYEQYF. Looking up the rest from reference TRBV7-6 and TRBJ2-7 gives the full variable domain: GAGVSQSPRYKVTKRGQDVALRCDPISGHVSLYWYRQALGQGPEFLTYFNYEAQQDKSGLPNDRFSAERPEGSISTLTIQRTEQRDSAMYRCASSSPRGRGNSYEQYFGPGTRLTVT.

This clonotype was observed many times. Here the CDR3 reads CASRTPSGRYNEQFF. CDR3 in DNA: TGTGCCAGCAGGACTCCTAGCGGGAGGTACAATGAGCAGTTCTTC. The genes are TRBV7-2 and TRBJ2-1, with TRBD2 identical over 11 bases. The trim removed 6 bases at V and 4 bases at J, leaving 5 bases unmatched. Germline CDR1 reads SGHTA; CDR2 reads FQGNSA. The CDR3 loop spans 15 amino acids.

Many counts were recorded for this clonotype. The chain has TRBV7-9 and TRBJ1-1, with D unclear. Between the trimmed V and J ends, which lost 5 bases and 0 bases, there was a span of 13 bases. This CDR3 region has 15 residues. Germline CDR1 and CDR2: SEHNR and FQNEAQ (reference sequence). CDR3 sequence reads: CASSQWTYLNTEAFF. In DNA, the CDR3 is TGTGCCAGCAGCCAGTGGACGTATCTGAACACTGAAGCTTTCTTT.

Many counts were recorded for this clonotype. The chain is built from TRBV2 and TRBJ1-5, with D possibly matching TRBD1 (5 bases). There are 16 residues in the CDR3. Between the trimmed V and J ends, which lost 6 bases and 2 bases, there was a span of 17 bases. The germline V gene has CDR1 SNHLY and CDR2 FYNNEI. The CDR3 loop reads CASRLPGGGGNQPQHF. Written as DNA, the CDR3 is TGTGCCAGCAGACTACCCGGGGGGGGGGGCAATCAGCCCCAGCATTTT.

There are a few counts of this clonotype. This chain's CDR3 is CASSEAVSGNEQYF. CDR3 DNA sequence: TGTGCCAGCAGTGAAGCAGTTTCTGGGAACGAGCAGTACTTC. This chain connects TRBV2 to TRBJ2-7; no definite D call. Trimming pared 0 bases from V and 5 bases from J, leaving 11 bases between. This CDR3 is 14 amino acids long. CDR1 SNHLY and CDR2 FYNNEI come from the germline V gene.

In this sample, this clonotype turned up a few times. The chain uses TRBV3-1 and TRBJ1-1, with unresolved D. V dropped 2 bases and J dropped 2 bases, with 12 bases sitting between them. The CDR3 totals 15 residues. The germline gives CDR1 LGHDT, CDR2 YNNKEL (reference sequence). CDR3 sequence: CASSQHSQKNTEAFF. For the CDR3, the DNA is TGTGCCAGCAGCCAACACTCCCAAAAAAACACTGAAGCTTTCTTT.

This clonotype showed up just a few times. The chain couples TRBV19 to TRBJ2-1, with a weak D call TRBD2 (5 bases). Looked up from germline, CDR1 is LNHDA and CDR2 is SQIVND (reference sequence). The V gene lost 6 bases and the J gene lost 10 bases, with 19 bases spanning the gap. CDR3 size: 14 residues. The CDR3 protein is CASRTYVGVMEQFF. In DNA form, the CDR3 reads TGTGCCAGTAGAACATACGTCGGGGTTATGGAGCAGTTCTTC.

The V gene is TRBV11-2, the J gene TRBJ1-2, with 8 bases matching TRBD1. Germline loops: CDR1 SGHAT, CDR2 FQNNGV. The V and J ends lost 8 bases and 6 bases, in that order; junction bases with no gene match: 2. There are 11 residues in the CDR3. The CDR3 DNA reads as TGTGCCAGCCCAGGGGGCAATGGCTACACCTTC. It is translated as CASPGGNGYTF. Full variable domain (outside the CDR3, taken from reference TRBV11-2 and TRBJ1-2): EAGVAQSPRYKIIEKRQSVAFWCNPISGHATLYWYQQILGQGPKLLIQFQNNGVVDDSQLPKDRFSAERLKGVDSTLKIQPAKLEDSAVYLCASPGGNGYTFGSGTRLTVV.

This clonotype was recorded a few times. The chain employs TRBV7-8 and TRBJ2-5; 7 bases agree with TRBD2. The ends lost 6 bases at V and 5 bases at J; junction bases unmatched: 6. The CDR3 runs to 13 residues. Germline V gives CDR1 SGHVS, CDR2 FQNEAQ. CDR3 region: CASRGGGQETQYF. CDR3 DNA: TGTGCCAGCAGGGGGGGAGGGCAGGAGACCCAGTACTTC. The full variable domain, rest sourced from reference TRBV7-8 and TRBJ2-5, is GAGVSQSPRYKVAKRGQDVALRCDPISGHVSLFWYQQALGQGPEFLTYFQNEAQLDKSGLPSDRFFAERPEGSVSTLKIQRTQQEDSAVYLCASRGGGQETQYFGPGTRLLVL.

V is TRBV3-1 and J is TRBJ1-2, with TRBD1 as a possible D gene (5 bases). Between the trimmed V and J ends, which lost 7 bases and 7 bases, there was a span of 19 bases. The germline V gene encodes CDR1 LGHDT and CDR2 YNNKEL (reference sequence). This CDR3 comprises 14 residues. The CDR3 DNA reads TGTGCCAGCAAGTTTTCAGGGAGTTTAAGTGGCTACACCTTC. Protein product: CASKFSGSLSGYTF.

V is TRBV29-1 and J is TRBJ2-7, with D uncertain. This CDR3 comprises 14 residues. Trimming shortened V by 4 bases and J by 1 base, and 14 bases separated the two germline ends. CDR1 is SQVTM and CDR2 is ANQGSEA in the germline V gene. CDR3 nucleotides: TGCAGCGTTGTTGCCCAGGCTGGTTCCTACGAGCAGTACTTC. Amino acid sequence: CSVVAQAGSYEQYF.

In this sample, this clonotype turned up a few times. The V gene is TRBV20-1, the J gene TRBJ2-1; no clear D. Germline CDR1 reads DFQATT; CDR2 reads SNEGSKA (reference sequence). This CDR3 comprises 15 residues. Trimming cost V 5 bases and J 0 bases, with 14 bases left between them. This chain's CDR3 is CSAQNGISSYNEQFF. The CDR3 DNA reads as TGCAGTGCTCAAAACGGAATAAGCTCCTACAATGAGCAGTTCTTC.

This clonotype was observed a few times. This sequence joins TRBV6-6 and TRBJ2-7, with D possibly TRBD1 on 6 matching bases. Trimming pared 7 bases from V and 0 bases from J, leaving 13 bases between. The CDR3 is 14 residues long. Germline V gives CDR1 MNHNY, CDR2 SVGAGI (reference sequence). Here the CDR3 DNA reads TGTGCCAGCAACTTACAGGGTCACTCCTACGAGCAGTACTTC. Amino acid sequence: CASNLQGHSYEQYF.

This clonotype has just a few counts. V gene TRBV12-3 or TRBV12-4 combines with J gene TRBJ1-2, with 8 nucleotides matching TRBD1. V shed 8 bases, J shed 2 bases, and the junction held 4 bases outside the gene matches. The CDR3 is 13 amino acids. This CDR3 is CASGRQGNYGYTF. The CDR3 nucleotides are TGTGCCAGCGGGAGACAGGGGAACTATGGCTACACCTTC.

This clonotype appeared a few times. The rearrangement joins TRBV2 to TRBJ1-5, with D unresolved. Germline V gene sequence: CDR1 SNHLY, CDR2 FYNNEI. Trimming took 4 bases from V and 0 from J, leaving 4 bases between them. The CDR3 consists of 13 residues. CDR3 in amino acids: CASSGDSNQPQHF. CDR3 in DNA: TGTGCCAGCAGTGGGGATAGCAATCAGCCCCAGCATTTT.

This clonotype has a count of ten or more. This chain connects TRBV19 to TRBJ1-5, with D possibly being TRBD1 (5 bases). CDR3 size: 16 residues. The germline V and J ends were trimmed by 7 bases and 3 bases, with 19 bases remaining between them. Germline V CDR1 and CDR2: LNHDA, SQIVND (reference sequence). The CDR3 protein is CASTMTPGTFNQPQHF. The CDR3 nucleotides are TGTGCCAGTACCATGACTCCCGGGACCTTCAATCAGCCCCAGCATTTT.

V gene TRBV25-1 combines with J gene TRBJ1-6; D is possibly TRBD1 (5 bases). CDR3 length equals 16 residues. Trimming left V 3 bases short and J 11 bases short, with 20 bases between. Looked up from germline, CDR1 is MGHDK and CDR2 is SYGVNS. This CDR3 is CASSDWGEGPEAPLHF. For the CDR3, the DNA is TGTGCCAGCAGTGATTGGGGGGAAGGCCCGGAGGCACCCCTCCACTTT.

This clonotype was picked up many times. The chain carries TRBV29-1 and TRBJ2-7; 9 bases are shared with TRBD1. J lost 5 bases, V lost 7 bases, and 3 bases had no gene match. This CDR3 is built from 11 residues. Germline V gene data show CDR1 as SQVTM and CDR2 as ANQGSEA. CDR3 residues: CSARTGDEQYF. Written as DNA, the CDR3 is TGCAGCGCCCGGACAGGGGACGAGCAGTACTTC.

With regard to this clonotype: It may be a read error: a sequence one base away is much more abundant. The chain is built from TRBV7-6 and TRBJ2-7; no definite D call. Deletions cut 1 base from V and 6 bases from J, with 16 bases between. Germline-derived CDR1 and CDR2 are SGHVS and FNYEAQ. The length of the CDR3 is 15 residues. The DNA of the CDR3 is TGTGCCAGCAGCTTAGTCCCCGCCGAGGTAGGCGAGCAGTACTTC. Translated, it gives CASSLVPAEVGEQYF.

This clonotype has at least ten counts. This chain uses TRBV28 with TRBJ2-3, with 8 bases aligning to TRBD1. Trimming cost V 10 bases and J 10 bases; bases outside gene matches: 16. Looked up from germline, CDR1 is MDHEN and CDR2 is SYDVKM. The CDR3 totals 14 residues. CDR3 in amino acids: CATLGTGLGRSQYF. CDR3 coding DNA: TGTGCCACCCTCGGGACAGGTTTAGGACGGTCGCAGTATTTT.

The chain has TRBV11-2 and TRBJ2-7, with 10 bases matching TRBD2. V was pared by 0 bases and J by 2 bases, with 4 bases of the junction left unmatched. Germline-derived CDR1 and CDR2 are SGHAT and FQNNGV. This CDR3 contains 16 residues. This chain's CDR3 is CASSLEVLAGPYEQYF. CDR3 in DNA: TGTGCCAGCAGCTTAGAGGTACTAGCGGGACCCTACGAGCAGTACTTC.